This T cell receptor beta chain came from a study of persistence of HIV-infected CD4 T cells (dated by TCRdb to about 2020). Turning to the overall study: The median time participants had been on suppressive ART was about eight years. Peripheral blood samples of up to 180 mL were collected at multiple time points, except for a couple of participants, who underwent leukapheresis at a single time point. CMV- and HIV-1 Gag-responding CD4+ T cells were isolated from ART-treated individuals so that antigen-driven clonal expansion of HIV-1-infected cells could be examined. The clonality of all cells in each sorted population was assessed by TCRbeta sequencing, whereas the clonality of infected cells was assessed by proviral sequencing. Cross-participant TCR cluster analysis included roughly eight participants for CMV and roughly 7 participants for Gag.

The immunoSEQ hsTCRB assay version 4, run in survey mode, was used to sequence TCRbeta repertoires from genomic DNA. Genomic DNA was diluted to around 9.4 ng/uL, using up to 1 ug per sample for TCRbeta sequencing. The published analysis was carried out like this. ImmunoSeq Analyzer 3.0 was used for analysis of TCRbeta data, and diversity was computed on productive nucleotide rearrangements. Using the Immunarch R package, lower-bound TCR diversity was estimated with the improved Chao index and clonality was estimated with the Gini coefficient. Nucleotide rearrangements that differed but encoded the same CDR3beta amino acid sequence were counted as separate clonotypes. TCRbeta sequences significantly enriched in antigen-responding cells relative to anti-CD3/anti-CD28-activated cells were identified by differential abundance analysis. Using predicted peptide-MHC specificity as the basis, GLIPH2 grouped TCRs into clusters, both for each participant individually and for the merged data sets that combined participants. Imported from immuneACCESS, the table was reduced by TCRdb to in-frame sequences with V and J called. These copies leave out some clones; in studies compared against another copy, an unresolved V gene accounts for under half, and the cause of the remainder is not known. V, J and clone size are those of that table, while D and trimming were read from the DNA. The sample table contains around 24,000 clones; only one count was recorded for under 80% of them. The ten largest clones add up to about 1.7% of the sample.

The treatment or condition label, as the study defines it: suppressive antiretroviral therapy. Cells were stimulated with a pool of overlapping HIV-1 Gag 15-mer peptides at 1 ug per peptide per mL. CD4+ T cells that responded were sorted based on upregulation of both CD40 ligand and CD69. HIV-1-infected adults in whom suppressive ART had been started during chronic infection were enrolled as participants. For at least 4 years, participants had undetectable plasma HIV-1 RNA, below 50 copies/mL. To be included, participants needed a CD4+ T cell count above 400 cells/uL and a positive CMV serology. Before stimulation, PBMCs were isolated using density centrifugation and depleted of CD8+ T cells. For less than 20 hours, the CD8-depleted PBMCs were stimulated with anti-CD28/CD49d costimulation, a CD40-blocking antibody, and enfuvirtide to prevent new infections. Cell sorting was done on a Beckman Coulter MoFlo Legacy or XDP sorter, and dead cells were excluded with propidium iodide. Genomic DNA was extracted using the QIAamp DNA Mini Kit for samples with more than one million cells and using the Quick-DNA Microprep Kit for all other samples.

Results the study describes overall, beyond this receptor: Significantly lower TCRbeta richness was observed in CMV- and Gag-responding cells than in anti-CD3/anti-CD28-responding cells, and higher oligoclonality was observed in CMV-responding cells than in CD3/CD28-stimulated and Gag-responding cells. Bulk TCR analyses could not be limited to the rare CMV-responding cells that actually contained HIV-1 proviruses. Within the same sorted populations, how oligoclonal the TCRs were correlated with how oligoclonal the proviruses were. Degenerate expanded CDR3beta sequences were enriched in antigen-responding cells, suggesting convergent selection of CD4+ responses to CMV and Gag. Few individuals were included in the study, and only a limited range of antigens was tested.

As concerns this clone: What antigen it recognizes has not been identified. No base quality information exists; no much larger clone differs at one position.

CDR1 and CDR2, per the germline V gene, are KGHSH and LQKENI. Between the V and J ends, shortened by 6 bases and 4 bases respectively, the junction contains 15 bases. From its cysteine to its phenylalanine, the CDR3 spans 15 amino acids. CDR3 DNA is the only sequence kept; it has 45 bases, read in frame from the first base. This TCR came from an adult man with HIV who was CMV-seropositive. Here the sequenced sample was CD4+ T cells sorted from PBMCs after roughly 18-hour stimulation, taken from a patient who received antiretroviral therapy. In the paper's terms, the cell subset or site label means: CD40L+CD69+ CD4 T cells responding to HIV-1 Gag peptides. The chain employs TRBV18 and TRBJ1-4; the D region possibly corresponds to TRBD1 (6 bases align). At the DNA level, the sequence is TGTGCCAGCTCCCTCACGGACAGCTTTAATGAAAAACTGTTTTTT. It specifies CASSLTDSFNEKLFF. Here the CDR3 is joined to the reference TRBV18 and TRBJ1-4 genes, and the full variable domain is: NAGVMQNPRHLVRRRGQEARLRCSPMKGHSHVYWYRQLPEEGLKFMVYLQKENIIDESGMPKERFSAEFPKEGPSILRIQQVVRGDSAAYFCASSLTDSFNEKLFFGSGTQLSVL.